The clone carrying this T cell receptor (beta chain) was picked up a small number of times. Its antigen is undetermined. The entry originates in a study of T cell repertoires in cytomegalovirus infection. TCRdb processed the reads anew with MiXCR; each CDR3 protein has one entry. The top ten clones hold over 13% of a sample with around 900,000 distinct CDR3 sequences, roughly 30% of them seen once. CDR3 length: 10 amino acids. Per the germline V gene, CDR1 is MRHNA and CDR2 is SNTAGT. V lost 11 bases and J 6 bases, leaving 7 bases between the germline ends. The chain carries TRBV6-4 and TRBJ2-2; no definite D call. Sequenced here: cultured CD8+ T cells from PBMCs, sampled from culture after CMV antigen stimulation. This sequence was found in a human donor in good health (CMV status not recorded). Some clones in this sample may be carry-over from other donors' samples. CDR3 amino acids: CAQRPGELFF. CDR3 in DNA: TGTGCCCAAAGGCCCGGGGAGCTGTTTTTT.